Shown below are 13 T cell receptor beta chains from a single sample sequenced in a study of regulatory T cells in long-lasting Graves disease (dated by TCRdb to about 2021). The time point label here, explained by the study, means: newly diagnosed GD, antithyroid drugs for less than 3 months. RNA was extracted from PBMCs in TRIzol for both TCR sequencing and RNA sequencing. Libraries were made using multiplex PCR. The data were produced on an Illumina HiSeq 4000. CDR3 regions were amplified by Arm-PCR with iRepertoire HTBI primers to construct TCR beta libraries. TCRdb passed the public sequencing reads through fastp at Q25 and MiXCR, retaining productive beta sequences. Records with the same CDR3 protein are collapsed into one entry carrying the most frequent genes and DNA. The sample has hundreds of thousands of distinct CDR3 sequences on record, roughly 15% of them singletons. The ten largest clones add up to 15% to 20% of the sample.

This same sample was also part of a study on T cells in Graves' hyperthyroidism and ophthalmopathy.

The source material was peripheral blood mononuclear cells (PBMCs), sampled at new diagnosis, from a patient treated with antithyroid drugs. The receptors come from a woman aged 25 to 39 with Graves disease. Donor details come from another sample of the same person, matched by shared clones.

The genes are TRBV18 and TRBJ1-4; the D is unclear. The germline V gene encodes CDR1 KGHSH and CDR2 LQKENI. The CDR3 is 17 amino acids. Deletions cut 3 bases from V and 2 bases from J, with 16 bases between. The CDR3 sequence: CASSPLVGGATNEKLFF. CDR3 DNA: TGTGCCAGCTCACCCCTCGTAGGTGGTGCTACTAATGAAAAACTGTTTTTT. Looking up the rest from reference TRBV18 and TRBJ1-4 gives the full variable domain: NAGVMQNPRHLVRRRGQEARLRCSPMKGHSHVYWYRQLPEEGLKFMVYLQKENIIDESGMPKERFSAEFPKEGPSILRIQQVVRGDSAAYFCASSPLVGGATNEKLFFGSGTQLSVL.

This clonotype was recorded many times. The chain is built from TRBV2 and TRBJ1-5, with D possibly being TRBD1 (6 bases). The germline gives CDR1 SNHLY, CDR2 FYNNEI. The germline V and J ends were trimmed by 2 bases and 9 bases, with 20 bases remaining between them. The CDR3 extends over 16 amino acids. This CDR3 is CASSELAGARSMPQHF. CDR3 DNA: TGTGCCAGCAGTGAATTGGCGGGGGCCCGATCCATGCCCCAGCATTTT. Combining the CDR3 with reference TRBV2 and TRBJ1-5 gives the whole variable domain EPEVTQTPSHQVTQMGQEVILRCVPISNHLYFYWYRQILGQKVEFLVSFYNNEISEKSEIFDDQFSVERPDGSNFTLKIRSTKLEDSAMYFCASSELAGARSMPQHFGDGTRLSIL.

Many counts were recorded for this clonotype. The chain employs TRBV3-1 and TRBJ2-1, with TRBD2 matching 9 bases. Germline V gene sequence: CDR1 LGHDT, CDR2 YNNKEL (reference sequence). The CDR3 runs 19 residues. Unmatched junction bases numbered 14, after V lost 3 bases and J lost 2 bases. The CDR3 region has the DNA TGTGCCAGCAGCCAGGAAAGGACTAGCGTTTCCTTCGCCTACAATGAGCAGTTCTTC. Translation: CASSQERTSVSFAYNEQFF.

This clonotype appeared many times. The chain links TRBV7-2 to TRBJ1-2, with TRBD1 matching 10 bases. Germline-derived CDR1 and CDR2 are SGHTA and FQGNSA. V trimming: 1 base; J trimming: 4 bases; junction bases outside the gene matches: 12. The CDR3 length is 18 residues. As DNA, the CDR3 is TGTGCCAGCAGCTTAGGACTTTCTAGACAGGGGGCAGGCTATGGCTACACCTTC. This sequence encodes CASSLGLSRQGAGYGYTF.

Written as DNA, the CDR3 is TGTGCCAGCAGTACCGGGCTAAATCAGCCCCAGCATTTT. Protein product: CASSTGLNQPQHF. The chain employs TRBV27 and TRBJ1-5; no clear D gene. CDR1 is MNHEY and CDR2 is SMNVEV in the germline V gene (reference sequence). Trimming left V 5 bases short and J 4 bases short, with 9 bases between. The CDR3 contains 13 residues.

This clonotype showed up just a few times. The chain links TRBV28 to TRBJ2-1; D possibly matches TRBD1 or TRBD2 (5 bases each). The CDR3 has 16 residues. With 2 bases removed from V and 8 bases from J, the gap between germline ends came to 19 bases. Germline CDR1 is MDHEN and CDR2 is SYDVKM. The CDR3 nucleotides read TGTGCCAGCAGTTTAGGGGGACGGCGAGACAAGGATGAGCAGTTCTTC. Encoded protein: CASSLGGRRDKDEQFF. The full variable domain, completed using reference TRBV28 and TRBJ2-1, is DVKVTQSSRYLVKRTGEKVFLECVQDMDHENMFWYRQDPGLGLRLIYFSYDVKMKEKGDIPEGYSVSREKKERFSLILESASTNQTSMYLCASSLGGRRDKDEQFFGPGTRLTVL.

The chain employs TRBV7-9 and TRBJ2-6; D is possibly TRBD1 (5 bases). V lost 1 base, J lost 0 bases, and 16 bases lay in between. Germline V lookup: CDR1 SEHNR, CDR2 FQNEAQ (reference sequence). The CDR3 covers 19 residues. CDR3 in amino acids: CASSLVGQGYRSGANVLTF. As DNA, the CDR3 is TGTGCCAGCAGCTTAGTAGGTCAGGGATATCGCTCTGGGGCCAACGTCCTGACTTTC.

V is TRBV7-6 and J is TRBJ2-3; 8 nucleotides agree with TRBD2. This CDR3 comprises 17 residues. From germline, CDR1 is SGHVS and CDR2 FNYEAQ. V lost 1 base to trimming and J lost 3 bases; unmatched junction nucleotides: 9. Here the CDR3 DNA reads TGTGCCAGCAGCTTAGGTCCTGGGGTAGCGGGAACAGATACGCAGTATTTT. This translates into CASSLGPGVAGTDTQYF.

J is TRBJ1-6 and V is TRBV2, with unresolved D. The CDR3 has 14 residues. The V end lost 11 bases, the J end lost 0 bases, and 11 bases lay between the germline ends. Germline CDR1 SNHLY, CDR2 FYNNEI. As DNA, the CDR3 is TGTGCCGCGAGGGTTAGCTCCTATAATTCACCCCTCCACTTT. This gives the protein CAARVSSYNSPLHF.

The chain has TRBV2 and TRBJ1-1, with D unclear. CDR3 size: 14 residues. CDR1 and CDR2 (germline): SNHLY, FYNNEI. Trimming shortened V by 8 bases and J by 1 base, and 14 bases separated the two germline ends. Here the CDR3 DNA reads TGTGCCAGCGGTCTGGATCGGGGGAACACTGAAGCTTTCTTT. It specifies CASGLDRGNTEAFF.

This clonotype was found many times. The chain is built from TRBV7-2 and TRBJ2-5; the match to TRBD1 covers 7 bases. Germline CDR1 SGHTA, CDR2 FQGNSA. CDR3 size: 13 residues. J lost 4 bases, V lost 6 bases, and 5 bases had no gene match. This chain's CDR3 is CASRSTGAETQYF. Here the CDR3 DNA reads TGTGCCAGCAGGTCTACAGGGGCAGAGACCCAGTACTTC.

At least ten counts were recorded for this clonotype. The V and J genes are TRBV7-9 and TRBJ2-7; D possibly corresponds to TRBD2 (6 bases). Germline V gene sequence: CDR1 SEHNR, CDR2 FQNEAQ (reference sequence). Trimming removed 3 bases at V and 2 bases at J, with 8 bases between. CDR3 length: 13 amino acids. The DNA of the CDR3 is TGTGCCAGCAGCTTCGGCGGGGCCTACGAGCAGTACTTC. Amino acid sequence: CASSFGGAYEQYF.

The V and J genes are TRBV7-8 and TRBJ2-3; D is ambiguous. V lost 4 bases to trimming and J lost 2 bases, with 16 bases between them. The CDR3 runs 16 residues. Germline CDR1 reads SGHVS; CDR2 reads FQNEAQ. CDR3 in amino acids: CASSSRTDQVTDTQYF. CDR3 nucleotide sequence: TGTGCCAGCAGCTCTCGGACGGACCAAGTCACAGATACGCAGTATTTT.